This T cell receptor beta chain emerged from a study of Graves' ophthalmopathy and Graves' hyperthyroidism. Whole-study results and caveats: Predictions made by the model for ophthalmopathy progression reached approximately 71% sensitivity and almost 75% specificity. Sensitivity of around 85% and specificity of around 80% were achieved when a 13-signature model separated ophthalmopathy from stable hyperthyroidism. Detected in blood as well were most expanded thyroid clonotypes with frequency above 0.001.

RNA transcripts were the source from which TCR beta CDR3 regions were amplified. HTBI-primed first-round RT-PCR preceded second-round multiplex PCR. TCRdb used MiXCR to reprocess the multiplex PCR reads, holding one entry per CDR3 protein. Of 150,000 to 200,000 distinct CDR3 sequences listed, around two fifths are singletons. The PBMCs had their origin in about 9.7 ml of fresh peripheral blood. A word on this clonotype: Its cognate antigen is unknown.

The CDR3 has 18 amino acids. Germline loops: CDR1 LNHDA, CDR2 SQIVND (reference sequence). Deletions cut 4 bases from V and 1 base from J, with 22 bases between. The V and J genes are TRBV19 and TRBJ1-1; D perhaps matches TRBD1 (6 bases). This receptor was taken from a man aged 25 to 40 with Graves' ophthalmopathy. Sequenced: peripheral blood. The CDR3 here is CASSSRDMGYPGNTEAFF. The CDR3 region has the DNA TGTGCCAGTAGTAGTAGGGACATGGGGTACCCGGGGAACACTGAAGCTTTCTTT. The variable domain in full, with the rest retrieved from reference TRBV19 and TRBJ1-1, is DGGITQSPKYLFRKEGQNVTLSCEQNLNHDAMYWYRQDPGQGLRLIYYSQIVNDFQKGDIAEGYSVSREKKESFPLTVTSAQKNPTAFYLCASSSRDMGYPGNTEAFFGQGTRLTVV.